The 10 T cell receptor beta chains reported below all come from one sample, sequenced in a study of T cells in localized non-small cell lung cancer. TCRdb's copy holds only in-frame clones and misses some; the assay was immunoSEQ multiplex PCR. The sample comprises around 30,000 clones, 80% of which are singletons, and approximately 16% rests with the top ten. The specimen was peripheral blood, collected before any cancer treatment. The receptors here all came from a male donor aged 60 or over with stage III squamous cell lung carcinoma.

The genes are TRBV6-5 and TRBJ2-1, with TRBD1 matching over 10 bases. The CDR3 length is 14 residues. J lost 6 bases, V lost 4 bases, and 3 bases had no gene match. Germline V gene sequence: CDR1 MNHEY, CDR2 SVGAGI. CDR3 in DNA: TGTGCCAGCAGTTCGGGACAGGGGATCAATGAGCAGTTCTTC. This codes for CASSSGQGINEQFF.

The J gene is TRBJ1-2, the V gene TRBV29-1; D may be TRBD1 (6 bases). Germline CDR1 SQVTM, CDR2 ANQGSEA. V was pared by 4 bases and J by 6 bases, with 6 bases between. The CDR3 contains 10 residues. CDR3 in DNA: TGCAGCGTTGGACAGGATGGCTACACCTTC. Amino acid sequence: CSVGQDGYTF.

This rearrangement joins TRBV7-9 to TRBJ2-1, with 7 bases lining up with TRBD1. The length of the CDR3 is 18 residues. Germline V lookup: CDR1 SEHNR, CDR2 FQNEAQ (reference sequence). Trimming cost V 2 bases and J 1 base; bases outside gene matches: 11. The chain's CDR3 is CASSLYRGYQESYNEQFF. The DNA of the CDR3 is TGTGCCAGCAGCTTATACAGGGGATATCAGGAGTCCTACAATGAGCAGTTCTTC.

The chain recombines TRBV19 with TRBJ2-7; D remains unclear. The V and J ends lost 6 bases and 3 bases respectively, with 12 bases between them. CDR1 LNHDA and CDR2 SQIVND come from the germline V gene (reference sequence). The CDR3 length is 13 residues. CDR3 loop: CASSNLGFYEQYF. In DNA form, the CDR3 reads TGTGCCAGTAGCAATCTGGGTTTCTACGAGCAGTACTTC.

This chain links TRBV9 with TRBJ2-5; D is unresolved. Germline V gene lookup returns CDR1 SGDLS and CDR2 YYNGEE. This CDR3 is built from 14 residues. Trimming removed 0 bases at V and 8 bases at J, with 14 bases between. The CDR3, as DNA: TGTGCCAGCAGCGTAGGAAACAGTCCGACCACCCAGTACTTC. Translated, it gives CASSVGNSPTTQYF.

This clone was recorded a few times. This chain connects TRBV9 to TRBJ1-1; D gene unclear. The CDR3 consists of 13 residues. Germline CDR1 and CDR2: SGDLS and YYNGEE. V lost 1 base and J lost 4, with 8 bases in between. The CDR3 bases are TGTGCCAGCAGCGTAACGACTAGCACTGAAGCTTTCTTT. Translation gives CASSVTTSTEAFF.

The rearrangement links TRBV10-3 to TRBJ1-1; D perhaps matches TRBD1 (6 bases). Germline loops: CDR1 ENHRY, CDR2 SYGVKD. The CDR3 spans 13 residues. V lost 9 bases and J lost 0, with 11 bases in between. CDR3 sequence: CAIRQDMNTEAFF. The CDR3 DNA sequence: TGTGCCATACGACAGGACATGAACACTGAAGCTTTCTTT.

The rearrangement links TRBV5-1 to TRBJ2-5, with 12 bases that match TRBD2. Per germline, CDR1 SGHRS and CDR2 YFSETQ. The CDR3 covers 16 residues. Trimming took 4 bases from V and 3 from J; bases not matched to a gene: 7. For the CDR3, the DNA is TGCGCCAGCAGCCTCCTACTAGCGGGAGGAGAAGAGACCCAGTACTTC. It codes for CASSLLLAGGEETQYF.

V gene TRBV6-6 combines with J gene TRBJ2-2; unclear D gene. Germline V gene data show CDR1 as MNHNY and CDR2 as SVGAGI (reference sequence). The CDR3 covers 13 residues. V gave up 9 bases and J gave up 7 bases, with 15 bases separating them. The CDR3 protein is CASVDSMGGELFF. In nucleotides, the CDR3 is TGTGCCAGTGTGGATTCGATGGGCGGGGAGCTGTTTTTT.

This clone was seen just once. The gene calls are TRBV7-8 and TRBJ1-1; the D is unclear. Trimming cost V 1 base and J 11 bases, with 14 bases left between them. The germline V gene has CDR1 SGHVS and CDR2 FQNEAQ. The CDR3 is 13 residues long. CDR3 nucleotide sequence: TGTGCCAGCAGCTTAGTTGTCGGGGTCGGGGCTTTCTTT. Translating gives CASSLVVGVGAFF.